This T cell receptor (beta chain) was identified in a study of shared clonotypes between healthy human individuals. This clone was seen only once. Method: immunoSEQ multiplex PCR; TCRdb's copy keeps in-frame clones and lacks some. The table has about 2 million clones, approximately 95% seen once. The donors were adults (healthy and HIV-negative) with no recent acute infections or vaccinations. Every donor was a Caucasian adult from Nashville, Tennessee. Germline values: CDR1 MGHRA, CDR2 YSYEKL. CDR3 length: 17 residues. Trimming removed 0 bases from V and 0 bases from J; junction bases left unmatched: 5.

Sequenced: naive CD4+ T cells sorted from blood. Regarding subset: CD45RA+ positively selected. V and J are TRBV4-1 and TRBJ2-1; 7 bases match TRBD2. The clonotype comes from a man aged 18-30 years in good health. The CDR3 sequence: CASSQDSGSSSYNEQFF. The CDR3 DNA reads TGCGCCAGCAGCCAAGATAGCGGGTCTAGCTCCTACAATGAGCAGTTCTTC.